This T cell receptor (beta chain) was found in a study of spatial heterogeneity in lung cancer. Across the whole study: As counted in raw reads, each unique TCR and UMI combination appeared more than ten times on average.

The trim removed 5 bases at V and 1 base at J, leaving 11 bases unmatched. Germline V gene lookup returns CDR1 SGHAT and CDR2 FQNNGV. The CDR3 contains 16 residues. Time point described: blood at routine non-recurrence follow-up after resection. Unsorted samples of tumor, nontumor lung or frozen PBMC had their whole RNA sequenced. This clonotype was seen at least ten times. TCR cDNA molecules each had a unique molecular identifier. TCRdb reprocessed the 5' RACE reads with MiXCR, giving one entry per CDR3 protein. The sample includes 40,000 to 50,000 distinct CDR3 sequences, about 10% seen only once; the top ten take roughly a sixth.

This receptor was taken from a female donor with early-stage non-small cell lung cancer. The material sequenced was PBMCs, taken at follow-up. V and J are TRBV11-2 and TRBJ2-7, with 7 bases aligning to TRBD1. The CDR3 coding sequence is TGTGCCAGCAGCCAAATTCCCAGGGACAGATCCTACGAGCAGTACTTC. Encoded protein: CASSQIPRDRSYEQYF. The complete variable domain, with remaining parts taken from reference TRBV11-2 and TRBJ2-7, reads EAGVAQSPRYKIIEKRQSVAFWCNPISGHATLYWYQQILGQGPKLLIQFQNNGVVDDSQLPKDRFSAERLKGVDSTLKIQPAKLEDSAVYLCASSQIPRDRSYEQYFGPGTRLTVT.